What follows describes a single TCR beta chain. Germline loops: CDR1 MNHEY, CDR2 SVGEGT. The CDR3 spans 13 residues. Deletions cut 6 bases from V and 10 bases from J, with 16 bases between. Profiled with immunoSEQ multiplex PCR; TCRdb holds only in-frame clones, not every one. The sample yields over 100,000 clones, 70% to 90% seen once. The data stem from a study of blood T cell repertoires in COVID-19. Study-level information: Donors in the United States, Italy and Spain gave samples during acute or convalescent COVID-19.

The TCR originated in a man aged 45 to 65 with acute or convalescent COVID-19. The sample comprised peripheral blood. The rearrangement links TRBV6-2 or TRBV6-3 to TRBJ2-1; D is perhaps TRBD1 (5 bases). The CDR3 sequence: CASSSLRKGEQFF. CDR3 nucleotide sequence: TGTGCCAGCAGCTCCCTGAGGAAGGGGGAGCAGTTCTTC.